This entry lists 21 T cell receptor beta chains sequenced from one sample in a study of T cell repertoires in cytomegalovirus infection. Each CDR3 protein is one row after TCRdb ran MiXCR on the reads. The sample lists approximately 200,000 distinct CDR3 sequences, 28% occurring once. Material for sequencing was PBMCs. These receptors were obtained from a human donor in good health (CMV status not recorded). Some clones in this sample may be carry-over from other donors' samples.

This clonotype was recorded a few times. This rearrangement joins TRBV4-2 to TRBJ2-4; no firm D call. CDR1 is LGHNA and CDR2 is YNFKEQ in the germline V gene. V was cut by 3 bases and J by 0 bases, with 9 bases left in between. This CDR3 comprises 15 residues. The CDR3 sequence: CASSQSSLAKNIQYF. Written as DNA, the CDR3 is TGTGCCAGCAGCCAGTCCTCCTTAGCCAAAAACATTCAGTACTTC.

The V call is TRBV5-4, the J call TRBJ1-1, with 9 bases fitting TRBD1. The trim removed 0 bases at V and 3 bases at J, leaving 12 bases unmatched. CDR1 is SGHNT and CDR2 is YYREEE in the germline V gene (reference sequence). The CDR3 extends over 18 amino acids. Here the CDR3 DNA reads TGTGCCAGCAGCTTGGAGTGGGAGGGGACAGGGCGCGACACTGAAGCTTTCTTT. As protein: CASSLEWEGTGRDTEAFF.

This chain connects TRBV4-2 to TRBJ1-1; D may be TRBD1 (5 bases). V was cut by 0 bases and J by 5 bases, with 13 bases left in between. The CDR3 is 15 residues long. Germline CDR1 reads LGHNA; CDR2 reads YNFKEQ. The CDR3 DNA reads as TGTGCCAGCAGCCAAGATTCGGCGGGGGATACTGAAGCTTTCTTT. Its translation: CASSQDSAGDTEAFF.

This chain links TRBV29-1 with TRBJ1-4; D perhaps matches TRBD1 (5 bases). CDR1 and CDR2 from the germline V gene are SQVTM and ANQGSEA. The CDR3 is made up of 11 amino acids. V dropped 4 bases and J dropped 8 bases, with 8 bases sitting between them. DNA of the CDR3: TGCAGCGTTGGAGAGGGGGAAAAACTGTTTTTT. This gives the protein CSVGEGEKLFF.

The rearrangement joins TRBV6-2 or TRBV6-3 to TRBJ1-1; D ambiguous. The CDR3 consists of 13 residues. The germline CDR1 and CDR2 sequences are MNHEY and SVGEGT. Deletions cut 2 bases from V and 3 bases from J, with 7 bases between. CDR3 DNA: TGTGCCAGCAGTTACGGGTTGGACACTGAAGCTTTCTTT. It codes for CASSYGLDTEAFF.

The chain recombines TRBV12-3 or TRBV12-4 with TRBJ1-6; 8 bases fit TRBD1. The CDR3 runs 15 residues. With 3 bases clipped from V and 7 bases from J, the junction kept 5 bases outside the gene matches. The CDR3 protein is CASSLSRDRNSPLHF. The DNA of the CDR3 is TGTGCCAGCAGTTTGTCCCGGGACAGGAATTCACCCCTCCACTTT.

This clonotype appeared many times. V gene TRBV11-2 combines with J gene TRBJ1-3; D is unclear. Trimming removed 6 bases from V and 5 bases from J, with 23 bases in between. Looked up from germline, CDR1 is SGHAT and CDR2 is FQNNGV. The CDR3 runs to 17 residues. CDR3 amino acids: CASRPRLALGSRNTIYF. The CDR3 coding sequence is TGTGCCAGCAGGCCCCGACTGGCCCTCGGTAGCAGAAACACCATATATTTT.

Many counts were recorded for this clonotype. The CDR3 loop is CASSLAGSGGASDTQYF. In DNA, the CDR3 is TGTGCCAGCAGCTTAGCCGGTTCCGGGGGGGCGTCGGATACGCAGTATTTT. This chain joins TRBV7-2 and TRBJ2-3; 8 bases are a match to TRBD2. The CDR3 runs 17 residues. The trim removed 0 bases at V and 6 bases at J, leaving 11 bases unmatched. CDR1 and CDR2 from the germline V gene are SGHTA and FQGNSA.

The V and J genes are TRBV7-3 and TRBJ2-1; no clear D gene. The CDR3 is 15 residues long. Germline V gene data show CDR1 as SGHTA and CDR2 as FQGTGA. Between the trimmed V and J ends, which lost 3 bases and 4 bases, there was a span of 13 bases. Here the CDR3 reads CASSFGLGAYNEQFF. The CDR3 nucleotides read TGTGCCAGCAGCTTCGGGCTAGGTGCTTACAATGAGCAGTTCTTC.

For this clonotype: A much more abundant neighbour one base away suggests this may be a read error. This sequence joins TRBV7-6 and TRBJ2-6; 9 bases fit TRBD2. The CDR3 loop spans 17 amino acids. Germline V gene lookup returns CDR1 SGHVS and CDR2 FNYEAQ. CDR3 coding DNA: TGTACCAGCACCTTAGCGGGGGTCCCCTCTGGGGCCAACGTCCTGACTTTC. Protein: CTSTLAGVPSGANVLTF. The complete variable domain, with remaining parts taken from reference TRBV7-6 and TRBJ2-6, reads GAGVSQSPRYKVTKRGQDVALRCDPISGHVSLYWYRQALGQGPEFLTYFNYEAQQDKSGLPNDRFSAERPEGSISTLTIQRTEQRDSAMYRCTSTLAGVPSGANVLTFGAGSRLTVL.

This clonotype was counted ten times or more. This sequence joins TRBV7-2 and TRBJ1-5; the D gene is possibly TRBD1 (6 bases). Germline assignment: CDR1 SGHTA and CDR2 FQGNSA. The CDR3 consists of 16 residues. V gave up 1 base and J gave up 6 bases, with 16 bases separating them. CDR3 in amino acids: CASSLEGSTGIQPQHF. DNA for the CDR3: TGTGCCAGCAGCTTAGAAGGTTCCACAGGGATTCAGCCCCAGCATTTT.

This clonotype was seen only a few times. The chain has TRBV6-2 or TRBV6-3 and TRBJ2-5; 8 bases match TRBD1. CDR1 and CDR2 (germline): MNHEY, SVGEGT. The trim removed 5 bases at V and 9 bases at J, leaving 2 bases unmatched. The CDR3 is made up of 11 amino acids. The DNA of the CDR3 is TGTGCCAGCAGTGACAGGGGACCCCAGTACTTC. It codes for CASSDRGPQYF.

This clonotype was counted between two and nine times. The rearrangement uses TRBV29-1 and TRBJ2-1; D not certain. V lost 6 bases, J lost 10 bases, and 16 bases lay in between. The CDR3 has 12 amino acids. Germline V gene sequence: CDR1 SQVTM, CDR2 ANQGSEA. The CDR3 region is CSVSVSGSEQFF. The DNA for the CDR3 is TGCAGCGTCTCAGTCAGTGGCAGCGAGCAGTTCTTC.

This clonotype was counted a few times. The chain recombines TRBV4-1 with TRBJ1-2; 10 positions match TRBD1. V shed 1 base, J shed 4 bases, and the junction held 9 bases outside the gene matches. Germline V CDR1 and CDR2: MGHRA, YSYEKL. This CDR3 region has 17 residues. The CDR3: CASSQALTGGLGYGYTF. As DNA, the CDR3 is TGCGCCAGCAGCCAAGCCCTGACAGGGGGCCTTGGCTATGGCTACACCTTC.

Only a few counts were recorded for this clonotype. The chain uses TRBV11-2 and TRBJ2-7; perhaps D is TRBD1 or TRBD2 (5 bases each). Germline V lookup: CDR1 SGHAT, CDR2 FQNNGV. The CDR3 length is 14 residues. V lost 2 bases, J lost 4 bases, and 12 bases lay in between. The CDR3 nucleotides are TGTGCCAGCAGCTTATCCGGGGCGTCGTACGAGCAGTACTTC. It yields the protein CASSLSGASYEQYF. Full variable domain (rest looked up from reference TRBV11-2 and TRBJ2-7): EAGVAQSPRYKIIEKRQSVAFWCNPISGHATLYWYQQILGQGPKLLIQFQNNGVVDDSQLPKDRFSAERLKGVDSTLKIQPAKLEDSAVYLCASSLSGASYEQYFGPGTRLTVT.

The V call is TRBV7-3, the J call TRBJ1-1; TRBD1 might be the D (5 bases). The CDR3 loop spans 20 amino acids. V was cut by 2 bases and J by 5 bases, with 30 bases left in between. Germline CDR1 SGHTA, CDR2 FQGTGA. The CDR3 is CASSLFALVGQQVVETEAFF. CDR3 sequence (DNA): TGTGCCAGCAGCTTATTTGCCCTAGTTGGTCAACAGGTGGTGGAGACTGAAGCTTTCTTT.

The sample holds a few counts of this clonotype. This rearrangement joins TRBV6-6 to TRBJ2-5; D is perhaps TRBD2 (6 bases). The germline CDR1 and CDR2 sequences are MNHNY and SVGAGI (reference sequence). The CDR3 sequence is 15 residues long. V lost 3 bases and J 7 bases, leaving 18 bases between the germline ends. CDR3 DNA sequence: TGTGCCAGCAGTTATTATGGGGGAGGTAAAGGGACCCAGTACTTC. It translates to CASSYYGGGKGTQYF.

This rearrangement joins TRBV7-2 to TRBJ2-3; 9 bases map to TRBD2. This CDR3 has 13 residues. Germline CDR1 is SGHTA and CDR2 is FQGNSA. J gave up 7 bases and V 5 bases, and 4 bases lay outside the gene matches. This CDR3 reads CASSLGTSNTQYF. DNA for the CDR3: TGTGCCAGCAGCCTCGGGACTAGCAATACGCAGTATTTT.

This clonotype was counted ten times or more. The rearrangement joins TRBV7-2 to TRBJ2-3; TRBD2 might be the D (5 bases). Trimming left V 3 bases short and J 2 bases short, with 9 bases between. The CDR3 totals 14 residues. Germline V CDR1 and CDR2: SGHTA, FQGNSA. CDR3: CASSFGETTDTQYF. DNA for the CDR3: TGTGCCAGCAGCTTCGGGGAAACCACAGATACGCAGTATTTT.

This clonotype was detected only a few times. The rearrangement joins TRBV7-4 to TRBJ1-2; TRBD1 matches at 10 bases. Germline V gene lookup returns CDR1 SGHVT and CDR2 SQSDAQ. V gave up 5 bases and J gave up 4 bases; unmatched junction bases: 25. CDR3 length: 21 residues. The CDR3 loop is CASSQRGTGEPGSTPGYGYTF. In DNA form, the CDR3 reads TGTGCCAGCAGCCAAAGGGGGACAGGGGAGCCTGGTTCCACTCCGGGCTATGGCTACACCTTC.

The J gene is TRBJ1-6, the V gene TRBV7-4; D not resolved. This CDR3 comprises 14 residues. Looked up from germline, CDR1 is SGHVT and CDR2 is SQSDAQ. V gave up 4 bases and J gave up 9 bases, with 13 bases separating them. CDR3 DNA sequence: TGTGCCAGCAGCTCCGACGCAGGAGCTTCACCCCTCCACTTT. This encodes CASSSDAGASPLHF. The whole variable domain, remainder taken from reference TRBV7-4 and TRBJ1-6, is GAGVSQSPRYKVAKRGRDVALRCDSISGHVTLYWYRQTLGQGSEVLTYSQSDAQRDKSGRPSGRFSAERPERSVSTLKIQRTEQGDSAVYLCASSSDAGASPLHFGNGTRLTVT.